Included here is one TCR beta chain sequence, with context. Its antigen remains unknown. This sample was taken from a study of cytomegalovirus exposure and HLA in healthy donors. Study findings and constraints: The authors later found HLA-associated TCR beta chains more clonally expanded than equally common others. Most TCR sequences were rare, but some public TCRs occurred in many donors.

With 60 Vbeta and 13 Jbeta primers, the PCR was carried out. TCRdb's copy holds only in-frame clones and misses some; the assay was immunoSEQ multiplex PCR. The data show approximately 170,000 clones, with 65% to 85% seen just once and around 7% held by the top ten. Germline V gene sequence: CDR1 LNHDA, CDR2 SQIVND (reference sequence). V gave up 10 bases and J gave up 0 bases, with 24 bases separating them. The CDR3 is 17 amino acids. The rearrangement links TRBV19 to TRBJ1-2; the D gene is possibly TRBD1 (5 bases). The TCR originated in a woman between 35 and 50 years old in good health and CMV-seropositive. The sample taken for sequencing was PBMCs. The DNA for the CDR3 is TGTGCCAAAGCCAACACCCCCCCCGGGGGTCCTAACTATGGCTACACCTTC. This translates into CAKANTPPGGPNYGYTF.